The 7 T cell receptor beta chains in this list originate from one sample, sequenced in a study of cytomegalovirus exposure and HLA in healthy donors. Both 60 Vbeta primers and 13 Jbeta primers went into the PCR. Clones were read by immunoSEQ multiplex PCR, and TCRdb kept only the in-frame ones, dropping some. Among 200,000 to 250,000 clones listed, around 80% were seen once. The sample was PBMCs. The receptors derive from a male donor in good health and CMV-seronegative.

The chain couples TRBV2 to TRBJ2-7, with D possibly being TRBD1 (6 bases). The CDR3 has 13 amino acids. The V and J ends lost 4 bases and 1 base respectively, with 8 bases between them. Germline CDR1 reads SNHLY; CDR2 reads FYNNEI. The DNA for the CDR3 is TGTGCCAGCAGTGTGCAGGGGTCCTACGAGCAGTACTTC. It translates to CASSVQGSYEQYF.

The V gene is TRBV11-2, the J gene TRBJ2-1, with a weak D call TRBD2 (6 bases). CDR3 length: 15 amino acids. Germline V CDR1 and CDR2: SGHAT, FQNNGV. The V gene lost 5 bases and the J gene lost 0 bases, with 11 bases spanning the gap. The CDR3 is CASSEGRSSYNEQFF. The CDR3 DNA sequence: TGTGCCAGCAGCGAGGGGAGGAGCTCCTACAATGAGCAGTTCTTC.

This clone was found a few times. The chain combines TRBV7-3 with TRBJ2-1; TRBD2 matches 11 bases. The CDR3 contains 19 residues. Germline CDR1 SGHTA, CDR2 FQGTGA. With 5 bases clipped from V and 0 bases from J, the junction kept 12 bases outside the gene matches. CDR3 in DNA: TGTGCCAGCAGCGGTGTGGGACTAGCGGAGGGGAGCTCCTACAATGAGCAGTTCTTC. Protein product: CASSGVGLAEGSSYNEQFF.

V is TRBV7-8 and J is TRBJ2-3; 7 positions agree with TRBD2. V shed 1 base, J shed 8 bases, and the junction held 3 bases outside the gene matches. The CDR3 is 13 amino acids. Germline V gene sequence: CDR1 SGHVS, CDR2 FQNEAQ. The CDR3 protein is CASSLERDGTQYF. CDR3 DNA: TGTGCCAGCAGCTTAGAGCGGGACGGTACGCAGTATTTT.

The gene calls are TRBV6-5 and TRBJ1-2, with D uncertain. The CDR3 extends over 15 amino acids. V was pared by 5 bases and J by 4 bases, with 17 bases between. Germline V CDR1 and CDR2: MNHEY, SVGAGI. The CDR3 nucleotides read TGTGCCAGCAGTCTCCGGACTACGGGAGGCTATGGCTACACCTTC. Its protein product is CASSLRTTGGYGYTF.

The V gene is TRBV10-2, the J gene TRBJ1-5; tentative D call: TRBD1 (6 bases). There are 13 residues in the CDR3. CDR1 is WSHSY and CDR2 is SAAADI in the germline V gene. The V end was cut by 11 bases, the J end by 0 bases, with 11 bases between. The CDR3 region is CAGGTYSNQPQHF. CDR3 DNA sequence: TGCGCCGGTGGGACATATAGCAATCAGCCCCAGCATTTT.

This clone was seen once. The chain is built from TRBV18 and TRBJ2-1, with 7 nucleotides matching TRBD2. This CDR3 region has 14 residues. Per the germline V gene, CDR1 is KGHSH and CDR2 is LQKENI. V lost 2 bases, J lost 8 bases, and 6 bases stayed unmatched. The CDR3 region is CASSPAAGDDEQFF. CDR3 in DNA: TGTGCCAGCTCACCAGCGGCGGGAGATGATGAGCAGTTCTTC.